This passage covers 3 T cell receptor beta chains from one sample sequenced in a study of blood T cell repertoires in COVID-19. Only in-frame clones appear in the TCRdb table, and some are missing; sequencing was by immunoSEQ multiplex PCR. Of around 250,000 clones in the sample, over 75% were seen once. The specimen was PBMCs or T cells enriched from blood (not recorded which). The receptors come from a man between 18 and 35 years old who had recovered from COVID-19.

The rearrangement links TRBV2 to TRBJ2-7; TRBD2 aligns across 13 bases. V trimming: 5 bases; J trimming: 0 bases; junction bases outside the gene matches: 1. Per the germline V gene, CDR1 is SNHLY and CDR2 is FYNNEI. The CDR3 runs to 15 residues. The chain's CDR3 is CASSTSGRASYEQYF. The DNA of the CDR3 is TGTGCCAGCAGTACTAGCGGGAGGGCCTCCTACGAGCAGTACTTC. Drawing the rest from reference TRBV2 and TRBJ2-7, the complete variable domain is EPEVTQTPSHQVTQMGQEVILRCVPISNHLYFYWYRQILGQKVEFLVSFYNNEISEKSEIFDDQFSVERPDGSNFTLKIRSTKLEDSAMYFCASSTSGRASYEQYFGPGTRLTVT.

The chain employs TRBV24-1 and TRBJ2-7; 8 bases match TRBD1. This CDR3 is built from 15 residues. V lost 7 bases to trimming and J lost 0 bases; unmatched junction nucleotides: 7. The germline CDR1 and CDR2 sequences are KGHDR and SFDVKD. The CDR3, as DNA: TGTGCCACCAGCTACACAGGGGGGAGCTCCTACGAGCAGTACTTC. It specifies CATSYTGGSSYEQYF.

The chain links TRBV2 to TRBJ1-4; D remains ambiguous. Trimming removed 8 bases at V and 8 bases at J, with 9 bases between. This CDR3 is built from 11 residues. CDR1 and CDR2 (germline): SNHLY, FYNNEI. CDR3 nucleotide sequence: TGTGCCAGCGTACTAAACGAAAAACTGTTTTTT. It is translated as CASVLNEKLFF.